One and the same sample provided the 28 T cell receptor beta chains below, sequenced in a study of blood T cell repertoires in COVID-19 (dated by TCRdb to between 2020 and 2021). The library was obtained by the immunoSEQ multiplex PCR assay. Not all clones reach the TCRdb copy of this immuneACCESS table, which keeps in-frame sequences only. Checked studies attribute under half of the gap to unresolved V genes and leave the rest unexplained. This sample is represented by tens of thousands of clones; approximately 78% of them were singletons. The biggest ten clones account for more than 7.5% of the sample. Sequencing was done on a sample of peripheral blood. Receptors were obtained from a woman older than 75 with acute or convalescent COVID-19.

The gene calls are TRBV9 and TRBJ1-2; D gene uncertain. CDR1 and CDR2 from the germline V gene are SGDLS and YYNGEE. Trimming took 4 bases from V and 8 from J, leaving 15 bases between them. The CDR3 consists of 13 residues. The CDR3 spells CASSPLRVGGYTF. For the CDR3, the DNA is TGTGCCAGCAGCCCCCTCCGGGTTGGGGGCTACACCTTC.

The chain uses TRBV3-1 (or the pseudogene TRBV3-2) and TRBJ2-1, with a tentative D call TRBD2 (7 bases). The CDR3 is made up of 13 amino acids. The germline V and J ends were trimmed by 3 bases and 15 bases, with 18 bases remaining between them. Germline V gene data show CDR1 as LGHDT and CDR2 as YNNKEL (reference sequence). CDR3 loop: CASSHIGRGGWFF. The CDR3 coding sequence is TGTGCCAGCAGCCACATTGGTAGGGGGGGATGGTTCTTC.

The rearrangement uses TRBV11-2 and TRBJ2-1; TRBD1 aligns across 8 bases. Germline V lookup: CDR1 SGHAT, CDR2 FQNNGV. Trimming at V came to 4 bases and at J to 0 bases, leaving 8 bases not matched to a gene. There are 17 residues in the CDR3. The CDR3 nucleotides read TGTGCCAGCAGCTCAAAAAACAGGGGGGTCTCCTACAATGAGCAGTTCTTC. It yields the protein CASSSKNRGVSYNEQFF.

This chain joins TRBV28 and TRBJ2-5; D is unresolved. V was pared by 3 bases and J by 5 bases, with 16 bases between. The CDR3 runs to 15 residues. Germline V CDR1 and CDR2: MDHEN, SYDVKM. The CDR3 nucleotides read TGTGCCAGCAGTTTTGTGGGCCCGATGGGTGAGACCCAGTACTTC. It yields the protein CASSFVGPMGETQYF.

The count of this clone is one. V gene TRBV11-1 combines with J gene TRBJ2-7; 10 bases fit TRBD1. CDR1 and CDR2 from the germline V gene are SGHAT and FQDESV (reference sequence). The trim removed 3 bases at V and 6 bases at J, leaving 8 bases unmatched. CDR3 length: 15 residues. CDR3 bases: TGTGCCAGCAGCTTCCCCCCGACAGGGGGCCGCGAGCAGTACTTC. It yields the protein CASSFPPTGGREQYF.

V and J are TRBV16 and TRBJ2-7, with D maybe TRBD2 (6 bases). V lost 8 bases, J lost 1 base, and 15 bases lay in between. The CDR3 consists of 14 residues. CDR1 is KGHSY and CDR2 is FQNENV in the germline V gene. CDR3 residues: CASRGWGASYEQYF. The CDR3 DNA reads TGTGCCAGCCGGGGGTGGGGCGCTTCCTACGAGCAGTACTTC.

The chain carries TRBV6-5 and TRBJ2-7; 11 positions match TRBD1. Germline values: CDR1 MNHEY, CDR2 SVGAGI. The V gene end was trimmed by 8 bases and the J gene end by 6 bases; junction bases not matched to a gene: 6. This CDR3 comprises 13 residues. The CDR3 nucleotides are TGTGCCAGCGGTCGAGGGACAGGGGGCGAGCAGTACTTC. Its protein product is CASGRGTGGEQYF.

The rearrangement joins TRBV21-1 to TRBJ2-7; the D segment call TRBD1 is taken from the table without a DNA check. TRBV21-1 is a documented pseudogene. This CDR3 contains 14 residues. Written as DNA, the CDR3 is TGTGCCAGCAGCAAAGAAGGGGGCTCCTACGAGCAGTACTTC. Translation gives CASSKEGGSYEQYF.

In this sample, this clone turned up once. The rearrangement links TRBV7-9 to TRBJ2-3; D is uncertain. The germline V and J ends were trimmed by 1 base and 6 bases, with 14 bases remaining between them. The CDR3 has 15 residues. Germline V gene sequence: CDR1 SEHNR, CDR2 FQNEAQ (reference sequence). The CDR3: CASSLGSQRSDTQYF. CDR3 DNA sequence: TGTGCCAGCAGCTTAGGATCCCAGCGAAGTGATACGCAGTATTTT. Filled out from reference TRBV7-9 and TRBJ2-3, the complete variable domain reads DTGVSQNPRHKITKRGQNVTFRCDPISEHNRLYWYRQTLGQGPEFLTYFQNEAQLEKSRLLSDRFSAERPKGSFSTLEIQRTEQGDSAMYLCASSLGSQRSDTQYFGPGTRLTVL.

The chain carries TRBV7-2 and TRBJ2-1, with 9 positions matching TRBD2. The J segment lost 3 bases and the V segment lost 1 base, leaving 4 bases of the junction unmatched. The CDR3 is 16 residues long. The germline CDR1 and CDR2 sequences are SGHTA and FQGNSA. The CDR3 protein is CASSLDNSGSYNEQFF. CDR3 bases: TGTGCCAGCAGCTTAGATAATAGCGGGAGCTACAATGAGCAGTTCTTC.

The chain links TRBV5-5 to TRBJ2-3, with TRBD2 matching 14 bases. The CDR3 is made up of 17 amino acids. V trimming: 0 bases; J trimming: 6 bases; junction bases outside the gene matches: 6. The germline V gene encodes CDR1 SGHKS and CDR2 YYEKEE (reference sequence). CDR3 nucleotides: TGTGCCAGCAGCTTGGTCGGACTAGCGGGAGGAACTGATACGCAGTATTTT. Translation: CASSLVGLAGGTDTQYF. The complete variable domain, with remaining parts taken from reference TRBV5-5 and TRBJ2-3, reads DAGVTQSPTHLIKTRGQQVTLRCSPISGHKSVSWYQQVLGQGPQFIFQYYEKEERGRGNFPDRFSARQFPNYSSELNVNALLLGDSALYLCASSLVGLAGGTDTQYFGPGTRLTVL.

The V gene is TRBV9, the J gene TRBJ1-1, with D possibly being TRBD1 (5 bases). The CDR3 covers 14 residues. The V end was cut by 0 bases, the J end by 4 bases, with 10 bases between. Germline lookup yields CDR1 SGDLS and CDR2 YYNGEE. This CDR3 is CASSVASGSTEAFF. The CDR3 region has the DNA TGTGCCAGCAGCGTAGCTTCAGGGTCCACTGAAGCTTTCTTT. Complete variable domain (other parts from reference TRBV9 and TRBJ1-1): DSGVTQTPKHLITATGQRVTLRCSPRSGDLSVYWYQQSLDQGLQFLIQYYNGEERAKGNILERFSAQQFPDLHSELNLSSLELGDSALYFCASSVASGSTEAFFGQGTRLTVV.

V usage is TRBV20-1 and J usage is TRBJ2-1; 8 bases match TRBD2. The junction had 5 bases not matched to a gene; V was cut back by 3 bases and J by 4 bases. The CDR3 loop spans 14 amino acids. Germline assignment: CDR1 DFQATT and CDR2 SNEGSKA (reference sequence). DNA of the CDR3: TGCAGTGCTAGTCCACTAGCGGAGTACAATGAGCAGTTCTTC. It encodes CSASPLAEYNEQFF.

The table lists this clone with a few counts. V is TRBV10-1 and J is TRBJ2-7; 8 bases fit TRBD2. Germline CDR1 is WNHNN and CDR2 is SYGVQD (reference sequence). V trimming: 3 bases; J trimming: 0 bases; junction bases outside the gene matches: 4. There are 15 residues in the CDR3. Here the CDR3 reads CASSDMREDSYEQYF. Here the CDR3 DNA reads TGCGCCAGCAGTGATATGCGGGAGGACTCCTACGAGCAGTACTTC.

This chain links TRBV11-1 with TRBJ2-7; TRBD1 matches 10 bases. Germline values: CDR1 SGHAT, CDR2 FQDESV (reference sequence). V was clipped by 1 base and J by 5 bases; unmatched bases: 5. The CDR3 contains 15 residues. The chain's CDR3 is CASSLVGDRGHEQYF. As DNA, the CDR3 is TGTGCCAGCAGCTTAGTGGGGGACAGGGGCCACGAGCAGTACTTC.

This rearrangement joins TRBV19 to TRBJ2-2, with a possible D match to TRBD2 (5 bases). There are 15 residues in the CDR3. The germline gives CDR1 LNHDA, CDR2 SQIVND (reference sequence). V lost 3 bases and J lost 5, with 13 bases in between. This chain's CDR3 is CASSMAGSETGELFF. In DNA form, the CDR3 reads TGTGCCAGTAGTATGGCGGGTTCGGAGACCGGGGAGCTGTTTTTT. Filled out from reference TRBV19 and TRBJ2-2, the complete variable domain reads DGGITQSPKYLFRKEGQNVTLSCEQNLNHDAMYWYRQDPGQGLRLIYYSQIVNDFQKGDIAEGYSVSREKKESFPLTVTSAQKNPTAFYLCASSMAGSETGELFFGEGSRLTVL.

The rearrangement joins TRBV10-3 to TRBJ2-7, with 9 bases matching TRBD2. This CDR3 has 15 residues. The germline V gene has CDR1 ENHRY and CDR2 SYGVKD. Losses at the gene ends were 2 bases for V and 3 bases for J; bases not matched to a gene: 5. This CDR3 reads CAISEGGLALYEQYF. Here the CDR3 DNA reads TGTGCCATCAGTGAGGGAGGACTAGCGCTCTACGAGCAGTACTTC.

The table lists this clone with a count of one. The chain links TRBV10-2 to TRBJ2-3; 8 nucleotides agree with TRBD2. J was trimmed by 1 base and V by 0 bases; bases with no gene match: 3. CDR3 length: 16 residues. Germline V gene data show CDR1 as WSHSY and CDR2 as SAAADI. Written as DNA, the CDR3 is TGCGCCAGCAGTGAGTCCGGACTAGCCCGCACAGATACGCAGTATTTT. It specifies CASSESGLARTDTQYF.

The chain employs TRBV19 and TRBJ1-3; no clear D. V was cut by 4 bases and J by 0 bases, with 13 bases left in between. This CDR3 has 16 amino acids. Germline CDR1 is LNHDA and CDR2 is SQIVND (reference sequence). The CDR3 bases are TGTGCCAGTAGTACGGGGAGAGTCATCTCTGGAAACACCATATATTTT. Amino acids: CASSTGRVISGNTIYF.

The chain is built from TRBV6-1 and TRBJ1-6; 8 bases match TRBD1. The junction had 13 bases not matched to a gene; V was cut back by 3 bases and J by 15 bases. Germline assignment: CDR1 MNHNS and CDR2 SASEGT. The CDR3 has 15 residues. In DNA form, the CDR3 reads TGTGCCAGCAGTGAGGACCGGGACAGGCTCTTTCGCCTCCACTTT. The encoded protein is CASSEDRDRLFRLHF.

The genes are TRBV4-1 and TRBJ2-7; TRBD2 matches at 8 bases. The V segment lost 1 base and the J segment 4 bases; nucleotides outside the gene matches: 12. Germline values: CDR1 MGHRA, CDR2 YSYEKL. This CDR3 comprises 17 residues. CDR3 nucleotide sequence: TGCGCCAGCAGCCAAGTCCCGGGACTAGGGACCCCATACGAGCAGTACTTC. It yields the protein CASSQVPGLGTPYEQYF.

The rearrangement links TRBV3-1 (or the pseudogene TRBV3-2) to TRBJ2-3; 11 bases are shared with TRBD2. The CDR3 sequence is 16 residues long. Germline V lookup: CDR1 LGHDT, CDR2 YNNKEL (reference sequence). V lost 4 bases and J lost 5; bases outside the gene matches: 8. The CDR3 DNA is TGTGCCAGCAGCCGCAGACTAGCGGGGATAGGAGATACGCAGTATTTT. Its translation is CASSRRLAGIGDTQYF.

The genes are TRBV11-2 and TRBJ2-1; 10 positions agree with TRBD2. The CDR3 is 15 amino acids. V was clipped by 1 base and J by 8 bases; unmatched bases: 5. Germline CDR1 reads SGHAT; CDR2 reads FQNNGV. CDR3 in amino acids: CASSLGAGGVYEQFF. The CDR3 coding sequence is TGTGCCAGCAGCTTAGGAGCGGGAGGGGTTTATGAGCAGTTCTTC.

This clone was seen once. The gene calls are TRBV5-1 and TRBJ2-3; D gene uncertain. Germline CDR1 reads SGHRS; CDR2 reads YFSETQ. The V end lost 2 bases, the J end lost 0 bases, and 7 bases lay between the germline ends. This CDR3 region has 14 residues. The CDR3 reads CASSLGASTDTQYF. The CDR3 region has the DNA TGCGCCAGCAGCTTAGGAGCTAGCACAGATACGCAGTATTTT.

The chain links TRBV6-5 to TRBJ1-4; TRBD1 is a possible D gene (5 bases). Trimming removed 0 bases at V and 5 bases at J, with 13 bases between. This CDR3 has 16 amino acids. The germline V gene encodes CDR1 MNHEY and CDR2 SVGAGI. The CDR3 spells CASSYSPRAKNEKLFF. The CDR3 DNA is TGTGCCAGCAGTTACTCACCCAGGGCTAAAAATGAAAAACTGTTTTTT.

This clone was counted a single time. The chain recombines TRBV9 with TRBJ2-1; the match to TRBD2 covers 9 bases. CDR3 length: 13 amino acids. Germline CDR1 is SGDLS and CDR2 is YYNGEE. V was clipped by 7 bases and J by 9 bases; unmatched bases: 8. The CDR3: CASEAGGRGEQFF. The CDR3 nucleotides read TGTGCCAGCGAAGCGGGGGGTCGGGGTGAGCAGTTCTTC.

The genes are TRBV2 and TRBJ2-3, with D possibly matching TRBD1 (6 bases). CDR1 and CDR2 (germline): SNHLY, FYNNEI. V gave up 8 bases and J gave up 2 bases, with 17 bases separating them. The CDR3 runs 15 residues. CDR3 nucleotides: TGTGCCAGCCTTAAGGACAGAGCTAACACAGATACGCAGTATTTT. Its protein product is CASLKDRANTDTQYF.

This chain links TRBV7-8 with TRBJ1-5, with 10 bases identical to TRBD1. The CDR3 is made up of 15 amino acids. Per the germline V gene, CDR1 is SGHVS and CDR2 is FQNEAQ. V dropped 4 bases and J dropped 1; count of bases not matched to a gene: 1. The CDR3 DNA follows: TGTGCCAGCAGCTGGACAGGGGGAAGCAATCAGCCCCAGCATTTT. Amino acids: CASSWTGGSNQPQHF.